One sample yielded the 2 T cell receptor beta chains listed below, sequenced in a study of neoadjuvant anti-PD-1 for oral cavity cancer. Sequencing was performed with immunoSEQ multiplex PCR; in TCRdb, only in-frame clones are kept and a portion is missing. The table has fewer than 7,500 clones, 50% to 70% seen once. The specimen was tumor tissue, collected before nivolumab (anti-PD-1) treatment. The receptors stem from a person between 35 and 79 years old with oral cavity squamous cell carcinoma.

The chain recombines TRBV4-2 with TRBJ2-1; possible D gene TRBD2, 7 bases. Trimming pared 0 bases from V and 6 bases from J, leaving 15 bases between. Germline V gene lookup returns CDR1 LGHNA and CDR2 YNFKEQ. The CDR3 spans 16 residues. CDR3 amino acids: CASSQDGGGALNEQFF. As DNA, the CDR3 is TGTGCCAGCAGCCAAGACGGAGGGGGGGCCCTCAATGAGCAGTTCTTC.

This clone occurred a few times. This chain connects TRBV4-2 to TRBJ2-3; D is unresolved. Germline V gene lookup returns CDR1 LGHNA and CDR2 YNFKEQ. The CDR3 is 12 amino acids. V dropped 0 bases and J dropped 7 bases, with 5 bases sitting between them. The CDR3 nucleotides are TGTGCCAGCAGCCAAGAAGTTCATACGCAGTATTTT. Its translation: CASSQEVHTQYF.